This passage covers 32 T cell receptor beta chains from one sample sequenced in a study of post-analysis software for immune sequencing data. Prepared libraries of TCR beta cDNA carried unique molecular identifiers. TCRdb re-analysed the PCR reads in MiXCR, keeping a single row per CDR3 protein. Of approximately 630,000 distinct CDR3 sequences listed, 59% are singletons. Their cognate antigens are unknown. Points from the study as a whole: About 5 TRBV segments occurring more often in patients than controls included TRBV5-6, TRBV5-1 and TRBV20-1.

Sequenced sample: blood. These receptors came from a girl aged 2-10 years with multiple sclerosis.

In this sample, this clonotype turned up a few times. Here the CDR3 DNA reads TGTGCCAGCAGTTACTCTTACCGACTAGCTCGGGATACGCAGTATTTT. This sequence encodes CASSYSYRLARDTQYF. This rearrangement joins TRBV6-5 to TRBJ2-3, with 7 bases fitting TRBD2. The CDR3 is made up of 16 amino acids. V trimming: 0 bases; J trimming: 6 bases; junction bases outside the gene matches: 9. Per the germline V gene, CDR1 is MNHEY and CDR2 is SVGAGI.

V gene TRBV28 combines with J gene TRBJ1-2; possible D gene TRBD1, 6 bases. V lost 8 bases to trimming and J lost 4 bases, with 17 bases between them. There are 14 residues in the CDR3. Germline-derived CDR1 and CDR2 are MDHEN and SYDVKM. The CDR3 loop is CASGARTASYGYTF. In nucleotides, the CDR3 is TGTGCCAGCGGAGCAAGGACAGCCTCCTATGGCTACACCTTC.

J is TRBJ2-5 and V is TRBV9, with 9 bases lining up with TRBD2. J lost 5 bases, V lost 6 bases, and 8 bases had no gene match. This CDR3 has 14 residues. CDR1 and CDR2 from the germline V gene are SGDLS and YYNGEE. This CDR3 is CASTPGAGGETQYF. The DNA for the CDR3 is TGTGCCAGCACGCCAGGGGCGGGGGGGGAGACCCAGTACTTC.

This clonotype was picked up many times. The DNA for the CDR3 is TGCGCCAGCAGCTCGGGACAGGGGAACACTGAAGCTTTCTTT. Amino acids: CASSSGQGNTEAFF. This chain uses TRBV5-1 with TRBJ1-1; TRBD1 agrees at 9 bases. The trim removed 3 bases at V and 1 base at J, leaving 1 base unmatched. The CDR3 extends over 14 amino acids. Germline-derived CDR1 and CDR2 are SGHRS and YFSETQ.

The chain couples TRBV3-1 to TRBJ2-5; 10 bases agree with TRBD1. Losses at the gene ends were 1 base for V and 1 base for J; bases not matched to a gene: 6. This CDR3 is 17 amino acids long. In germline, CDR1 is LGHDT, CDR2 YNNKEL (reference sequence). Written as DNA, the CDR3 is TGTGCCAGCAGCCAAGGAACACGGGACAGGGGCCAAGAGACCCAGTACTTC. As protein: CASSQGTRDRGQETQYF.

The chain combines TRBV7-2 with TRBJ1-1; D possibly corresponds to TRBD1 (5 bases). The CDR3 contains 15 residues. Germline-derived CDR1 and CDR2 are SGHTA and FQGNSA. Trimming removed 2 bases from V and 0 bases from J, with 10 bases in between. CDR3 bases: TGTGCCAGCAGCTTATTCAGGGAGATGAACACTGAAGCTTTCTTT. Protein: CASSLFREMNTEAFF.

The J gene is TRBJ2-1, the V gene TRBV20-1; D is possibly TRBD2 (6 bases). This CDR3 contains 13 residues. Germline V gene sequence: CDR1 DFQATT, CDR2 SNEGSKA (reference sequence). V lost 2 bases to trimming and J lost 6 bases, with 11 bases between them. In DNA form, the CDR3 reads TGCAGTGCTAGACTGAATAGCGGCAATGAGCAGTTCTTC. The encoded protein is CSARLNSGNEQFF.

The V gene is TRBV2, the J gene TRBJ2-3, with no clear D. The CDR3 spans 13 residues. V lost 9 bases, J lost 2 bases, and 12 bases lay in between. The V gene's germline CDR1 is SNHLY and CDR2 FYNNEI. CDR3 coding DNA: TGTGCCAGTATGACGGCTCTCACAGATACGCAGTATTTT. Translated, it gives CASMTALTDTQYF.

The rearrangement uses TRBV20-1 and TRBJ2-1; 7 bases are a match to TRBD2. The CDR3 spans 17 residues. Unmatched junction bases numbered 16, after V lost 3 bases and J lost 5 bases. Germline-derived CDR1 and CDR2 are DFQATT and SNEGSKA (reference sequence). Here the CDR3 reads CSASDPAGGRLDNEQFF. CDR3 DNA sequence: TGCAGTGCTAGTGATCCAGCGGGCGGGAGATTAGACAATGAGCAGTTCTTC.

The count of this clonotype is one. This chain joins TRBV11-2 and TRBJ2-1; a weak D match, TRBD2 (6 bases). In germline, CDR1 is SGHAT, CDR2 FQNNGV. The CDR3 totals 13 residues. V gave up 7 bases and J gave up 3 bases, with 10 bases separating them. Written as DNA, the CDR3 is TGTGCCAGCAATGGGGGGAACTACAATGAGCAGTTCTTC. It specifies CASNGGNYNEQFF.

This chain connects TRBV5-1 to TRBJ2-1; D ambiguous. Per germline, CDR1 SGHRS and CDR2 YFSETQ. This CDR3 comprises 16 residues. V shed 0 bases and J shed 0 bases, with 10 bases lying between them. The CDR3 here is CASSLGLDPSYNEQFF. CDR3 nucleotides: TGCGCCAGCAGCTTGGGGCTGGATCCCTCCTACAATGAGCAGTTCTTC.

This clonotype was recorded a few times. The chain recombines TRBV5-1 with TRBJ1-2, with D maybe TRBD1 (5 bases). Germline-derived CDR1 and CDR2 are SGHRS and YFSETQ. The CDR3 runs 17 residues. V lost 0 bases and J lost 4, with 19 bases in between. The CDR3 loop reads CASSLEAGLQIPYGYTF. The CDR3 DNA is TGCGCCAGCAGCTTGGAGGCAGGGCTTCAGATCCCCTATGGCTACACCTTC.

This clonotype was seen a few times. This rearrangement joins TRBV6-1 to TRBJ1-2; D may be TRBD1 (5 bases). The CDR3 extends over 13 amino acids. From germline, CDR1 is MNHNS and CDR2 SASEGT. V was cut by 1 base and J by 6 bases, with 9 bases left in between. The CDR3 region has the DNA TGTGCCAGCAGTGAAGTCTGGGGGAATGGCTACACCTTC. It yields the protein CASSEVWGNGYTF.

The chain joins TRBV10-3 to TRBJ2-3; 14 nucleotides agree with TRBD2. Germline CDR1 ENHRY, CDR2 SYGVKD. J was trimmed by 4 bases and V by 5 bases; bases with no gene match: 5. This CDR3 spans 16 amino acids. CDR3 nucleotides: TGTGCCATCAGTCCAGGGACTAGCGGGAGAGCAGATACGCAGTATTTT. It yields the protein CAISPGTSGRADTQYF.

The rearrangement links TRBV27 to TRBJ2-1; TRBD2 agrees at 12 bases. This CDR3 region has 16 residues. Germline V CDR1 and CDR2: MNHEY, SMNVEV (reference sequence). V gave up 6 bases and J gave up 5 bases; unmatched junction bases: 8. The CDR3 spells CASSRPGTSGHNEQFF. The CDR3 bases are TGTGCCAGCAGCAGGCCCGGGACTAGCGGGCACAATGAGCAGTTCTTC.

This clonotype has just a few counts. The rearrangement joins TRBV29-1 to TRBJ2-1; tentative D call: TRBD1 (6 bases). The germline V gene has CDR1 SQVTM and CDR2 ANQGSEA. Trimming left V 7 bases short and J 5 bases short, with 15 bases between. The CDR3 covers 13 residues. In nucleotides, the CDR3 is TGCAGCGCATCTGGACAGTTCAACAATGAGCAGTTCTTC. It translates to CSASGQFNNEQFF.

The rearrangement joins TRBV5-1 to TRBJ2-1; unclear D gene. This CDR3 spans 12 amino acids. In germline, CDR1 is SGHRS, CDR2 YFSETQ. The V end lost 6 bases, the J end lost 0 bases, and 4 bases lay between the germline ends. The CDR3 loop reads CASKSSYNEQFF. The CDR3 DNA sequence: TGCGCCAGCAAAAGCTCCTACAATGAGCAGTTCTTC.

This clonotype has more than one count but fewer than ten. This CDR3 is CSVVAAGSNQPQHF. CDR3 nucleotides: TGCAGCGTTGTTGCGGCAGGGAGCAATCAGCCCCAGCATTTT. The V call is TRBV29-1, the J call TRBJ1-5; TRBD1 might be the D (5 bases). The CDR3 spans 14 residues. The germline gives CDR1 SQVTM, CDR2 ANQGSEA. With 4 bases removed from V and 1 base from J, the gap between germline ends came to 11 bases.

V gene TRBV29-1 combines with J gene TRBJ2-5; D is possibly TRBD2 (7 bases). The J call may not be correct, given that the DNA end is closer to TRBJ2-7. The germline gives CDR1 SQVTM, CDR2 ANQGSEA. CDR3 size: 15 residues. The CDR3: CSADSRGGQSYEQYF. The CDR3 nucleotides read TGCAGCGCCGACTCCCGCGGGGGACAATCCTACGAGCAGTACTTC.

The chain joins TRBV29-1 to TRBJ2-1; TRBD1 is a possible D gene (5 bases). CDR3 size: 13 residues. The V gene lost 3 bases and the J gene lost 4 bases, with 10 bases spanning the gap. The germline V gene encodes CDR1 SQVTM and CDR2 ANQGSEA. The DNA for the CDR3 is TGCAGCGTTGACAGGGCAACTTACAATGAGCAGTTCTTC. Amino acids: CSVDRATYNEQFF.

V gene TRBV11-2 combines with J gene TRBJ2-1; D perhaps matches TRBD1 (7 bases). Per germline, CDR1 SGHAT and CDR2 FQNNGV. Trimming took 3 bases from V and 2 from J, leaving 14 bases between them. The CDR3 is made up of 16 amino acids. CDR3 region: CASSFRGTQPYNEQFF. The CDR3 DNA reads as TGTGCCAGCAGCTTCAGGGGGACTCAGCCCTACAATGAGCAGTTCTTC.

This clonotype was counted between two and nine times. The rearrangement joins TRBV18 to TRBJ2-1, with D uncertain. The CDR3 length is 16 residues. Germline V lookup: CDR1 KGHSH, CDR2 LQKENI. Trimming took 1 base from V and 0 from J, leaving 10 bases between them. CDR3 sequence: CASSPRLPSSYNEQFF. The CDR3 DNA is TGTGCCAGCTCACCACGACTCCCCAGCTCCTACAATGAGCAGTTCTTC.

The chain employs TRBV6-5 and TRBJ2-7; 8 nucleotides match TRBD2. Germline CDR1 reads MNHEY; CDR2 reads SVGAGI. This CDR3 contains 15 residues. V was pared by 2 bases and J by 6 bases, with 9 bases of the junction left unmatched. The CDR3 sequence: CASSYTGTSRGEQYF. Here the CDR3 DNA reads TGTGCCAGCAGTTACACCGGGACTAGTCGCGGCGAGCAGTACTTC.

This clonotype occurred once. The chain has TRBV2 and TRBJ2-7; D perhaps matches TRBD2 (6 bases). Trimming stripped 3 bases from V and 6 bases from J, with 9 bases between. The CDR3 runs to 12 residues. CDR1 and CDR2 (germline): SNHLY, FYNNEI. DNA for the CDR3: TGTGCCAGCAGTGACGAGCGGGTCGAGCAGTACTTC. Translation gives CASSDERVEQYF.

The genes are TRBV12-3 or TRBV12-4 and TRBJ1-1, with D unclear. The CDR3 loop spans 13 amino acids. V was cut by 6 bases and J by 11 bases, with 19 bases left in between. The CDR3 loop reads CASRPDPGGVAFF. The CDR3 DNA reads TGTGCCAGCAGACCAGATCCCGGCGGGGTGGCTTTCTTT.

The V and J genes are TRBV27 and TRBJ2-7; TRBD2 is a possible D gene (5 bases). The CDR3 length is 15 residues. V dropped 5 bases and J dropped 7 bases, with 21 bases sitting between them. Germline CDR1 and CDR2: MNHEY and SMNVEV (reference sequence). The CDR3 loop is CASSLFGSAPSEQYF. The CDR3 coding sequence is TGTGCCAGCAGTCTATTTGGGAGCGCCCCCTCAGAGCAGTACTTC.

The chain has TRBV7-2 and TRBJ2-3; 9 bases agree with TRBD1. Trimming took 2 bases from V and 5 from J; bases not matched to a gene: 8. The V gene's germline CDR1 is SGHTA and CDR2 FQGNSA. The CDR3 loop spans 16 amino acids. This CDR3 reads CASSLTRDRDIDTQYF. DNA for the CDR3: TGTGCCAGCAGCTTAACCCGGGACAGGGACATAGATACGCAGTATTTT.

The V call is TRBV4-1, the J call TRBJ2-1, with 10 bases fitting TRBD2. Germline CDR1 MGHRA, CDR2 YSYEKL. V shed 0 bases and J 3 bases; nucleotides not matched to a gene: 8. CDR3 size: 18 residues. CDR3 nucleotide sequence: TGCGCCAGCAGCCAAGATCGGCTAGCGGGAGTTGTCTACAATGAGCAGTTCTTC. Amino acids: CASSQDRLAGVVYNEQFF.

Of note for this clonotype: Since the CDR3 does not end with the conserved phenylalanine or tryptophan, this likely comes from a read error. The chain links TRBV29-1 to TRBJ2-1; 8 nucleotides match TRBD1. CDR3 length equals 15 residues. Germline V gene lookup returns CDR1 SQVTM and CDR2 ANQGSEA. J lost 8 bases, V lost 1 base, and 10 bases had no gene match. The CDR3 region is CSVEVGQGAQDEQFV. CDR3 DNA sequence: TGCAGCGTTGAAGTTGGGCAGGGGGCGCAGGATGAGCAGTTCGTC.

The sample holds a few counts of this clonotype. The DNA of the CDR3 is TGCAGTGCTAGAGACCTCCCCTCAGCGGGGGGGAAAGAGACCCAGTACTTC. The encoded protein is CSARDLPSAGGKETQYF. J is TRBJ2-5 and V is TRBV20-1, with 10 nucleotides matching TRBD2. This CDR3 contains 17 residues. V dropped 0 bases and J dropped 3; count of bases not matched to a gene: 10. The germline gives CDR1 DFQATT, CDR2 SNEGSKA (reference sequence).

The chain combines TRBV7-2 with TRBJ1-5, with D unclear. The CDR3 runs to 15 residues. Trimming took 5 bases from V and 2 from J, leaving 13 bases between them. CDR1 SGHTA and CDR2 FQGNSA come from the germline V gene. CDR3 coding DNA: TGTGCCAGCAGCCGTTTCTCGGGCGGCAATCAGCCCCAGCATTTT. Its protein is CASSRFSGGNQPQHF.

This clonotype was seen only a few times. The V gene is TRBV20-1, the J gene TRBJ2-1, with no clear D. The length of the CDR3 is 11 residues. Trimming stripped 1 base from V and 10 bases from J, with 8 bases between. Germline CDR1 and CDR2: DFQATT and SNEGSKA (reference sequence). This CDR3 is CSARVVQEQFF. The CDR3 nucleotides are TGCAGTGCTAGAGTGGTCCAGGAGCAGTTCTTC.